This record concerns one T cell receptor (beta chain) sequence. The data are from a study of T cell changes during pregnancy in multiple sclerosis. CDR3 length: 16 residues. V was pared by 0 bases and J by 0 bases, with 3 bases of the junction left unmatched. Germline values: CDR1 SGHDT, CDR2 YYEEEE. Clones were sequenced by immunoSEQ multiplex PCR, and TCRdb holds only the in-frame ones, with some missing. The sample includes about 76,000 clones, around 94% of them seen just once. The receptor was derived from a female donor with multiple sclerosis, enrolled in a pregnancy study. Specimen: peripheral blood, collected in the third trimester of pregnancy. V usage is TRBV5-6 and J usage is TRBJ2-1, with TRBD2 matching over 7 bases. The CDR3 coding sequence is TGTGCCAGCAGCTTGGCCGGGGGGAGCTCCTACAATGAGCAGTTCTTC. Its translation is CASSLAGGSSYNEQFF.